This record looks at one T cell receptor (beta chain) sequence and its context. Antigen specificity is unknown. TCRdb recomputed calls from the PCR reads with MiXCR, one row per CDR3 protein. The table lists roughly 320,000 distinct CDR3 sequences, about 21% of them singletons, with 0.75% to 0.85% in the top ten. Germline CDR1 is PRHDT and CDR2 is FYEKMQ (reference sequence). V was trimmed by 4 bases and J by 0 bases, leaving 10 bases between them. The CDR3 contains 15 residues. The entry originates in a study of molecular identifiers for immune sequencing clone quantification. Study results and limitations: Same-barcode identical TCR molecules could make highly expanded clones look smaller than they are.

Specimen: naive CD8+ T cells from blood, with Jurkat cell RNA spiked in. Subset described: FACS-sorted CD8+CD4-CCR7+CD45RA+ naive T cells. The chain carries TRBV13 and TRBJ1-3; the D is unclear. The receptor was isolated from a human donor in good health. Some libraries in this study had Jurkat cell RNA spiked in. The CDR3 is CASSSGAYSGNTIYF. CDR3 bases: TGTGCCAGCAGCTCGGGTGCCTACTCTGGAAACACCATATATTTT.